This T cell receptor beta chain was retrieved from a study of cytomegalovirus exposure and HLA in healthy donors. In regard to this clone: The target antigen is unknown.

The PCR had 60 Vbeta and 13 Jbeta primers. Clones were sequenced by immunoSEQ multiplex PCR, and TCRdb holds only the in-frame ones, with some missing. The table lists about 140,000 clones, roughly three quarters of them singletons, with 3.1% in the top ten. Whole-study findings and limits: The authors judged a highly shared variant cluster likely a sequencing artifact.

V gave up 0 bases and J gave up 5 bases, with 12 bases separating them. From germline, CDR1 is SGHNT and CDR2 YYREEE (reference sequence). The CDR3 extends over 14 amino acids. The clonotype originates from a female donor in good health and CMV-seronegative. Sequences were obtained from PBMCs. This chain joins TRBV5-4 and TRBJ2-7, with D possibly TRBD1 on 6 matching bases. Written as DNA, the CDR3 is TGTGCCAGCAGCTTGGCAGGGGTCTTCAACGAGCAGTACTTC. Protein sequence: CASSLAGVFNEQYF. Combining the CDR3 with reference TRBV5-4 and TRBJ2-7 gives the whole variable domain ETGVTQSPTHLIKTRGQQVTLRCSSQSGHNTVSWYQQALGQGPQFIFQYYREEENGRGNFPPRFSGLQFPNYSSELNVNALELDDSALYLCASSLAGVFNEQYFGPGTRLTVT.